This TCR beta chain was identified in a study of T cells in Graves' hyperthyroidism and ophthalmopathy (dated by TCRdb to the late 2010s). Turning to the overall study: Peripheral blood was sampled at the time of initial diagnosis, prior to any treatment. Following sampling, methimazole starting at 30 mg daily was given to hyperthyroidism patients, and high-dose intravenous methylprednisolone was given to ophthalmopathy patients. To identify TCR V-J signatures that set the groups apart, the researchers used a discovery cohort of roughly 100 patients, made up of fewer than 50 with Graves' ophthalmopathy and 57 with stable Graves' hyperthyroidism. The 75 to 100 discovery patients were divided at random into training and test sets in a 7:3 ratio. In roughly six Graves' hyperthyroidism patients, the study also compared T-cell repertoires from thyroid tissue with T-cell repertoires from blood. The paper reports TCR Vbeta CDR3 sequencing of roughly 140 peripheral blood samples: 43 ophthalmopathy, 70 to 85 hyperthyroidism and roughly 17 progressor patients. Prospective prediction of ophthalmopathy was tested in an independent validation cohort consisting of fewer than 20 hyperthyroidism patients and some 17 patients who later progressed to ophthalmopathy. What the study reported, not specific to this receptor: Sample size was not statistically predetermined, and investigators were not blinded to group allocation. Most expanded thyroid clonotypes (frequency above 0.001) were also detected in blood, suggesting blood repertoires may reflect thyroid immune responses. A 13 V-J signature model separated ophthalmopathy from stable hyperthyroidism, with around 90% sensitivity and 81.08% specificity in cross-validation and 80%/75% in testing. In validation, the model predicted progression to ophthalmopathy with just under 71% sensitivity and around 72% specificity, a median of about 6 months before onset.

This clonotype appeared many times. Its antigen target is currently unknown. One base away there is no much larger clone; base qualities are not given. The TCR beta CDR3 regions were amplified from RNA transcripts. A first-round RT-PCR of the TCR CDR3 used the HTBI primer set with the Qiagen OneStep RT-PCR kit. Libraries were constructed in a second round of multiplex PCR, after which size selection and purification were performed. Paired-end sequencing of the libraries was performed with 100 bp reads on an Illumina HiSeq2000. The source study handled its data this way. SOAPnuke was used to process the raw data, with reads discarded if the reads contained adapters or uncalled bases, had a mean Phred below 15, or lacked an exact constant-primer or identifier match. COPE v1.2.5 was used to merge the high-quality paired reads, and each unique nucleotide sequence was defined as a clonotype. MiTCR v1.1 was used to align the clonotypes against IMGT TRBV, TRBD and TRBJ reference segments. Only V-J combinations with frequency above 0.0001, covering about 99% of repertoires, were analysed. A TCS score was defined as the ratio of F50 (clonal expansion) to E x V (chaos), with BLOSUM62-based TCRdist applied between CDR3 peptides within each V-J. Welch's t-statistics and random forest reduced around 550 V-J features to 13, which were used in a naive Bayes classifier (R e1071). TCRdb trimmed public reads at Q25 via fastp, called clones via MiXCR and kept in-frame beta chains. Identical CDR3 proteins give one entry, which carries the most common genes and DNA. What appears here as the V and J calls and clone size reflects TCRdb's work, not the paper's. The sample table holds about 770,000 distinct CDR3 sequences, of which under 20% were seen once. The biggest ten clones account for over 15% of the sample.

V lost 4 bases and J lost 3 bases; the stretch between them is 13 bases long. CDR1 and CDR2 are read off the germline V gene as SGHTA and FQGNSA. From its cysteine to its phenylalanine, the CDR3 spans 15 amino acids. The only DNA kept is the CDR3, 45 bases in frame from the first base. The hyperthyroidism patients were between 18 and 65 years old and newly diagnosed, with a disease duration of less than 2 months. Exclusion was applied to patients with uncontrolled infections, other autoimmune diseases, pregnancy or lactation. Diagnoses relied on clinical symptoms, serum thyroxine and TRAb, thyroid ultrasound and orbital computed tomography. Blood from progressor patients was drawn when they were first diagnosed with hyperthyroidism, before any ophthalmopathy symptoms appeared. PBMCs were isolated from more than 8 ml of fresh peripheral blood by Ficoll-Paque density gradient centrifugation. Progressor patients were first diagnosed with Graves' hyperthyroidism and then developed ophthalmopathy during follow-up. Total RNA was extracted with Trizol reagent, and quality was checked on an Agilent 2100 Bioanalyzer.

This sequence originates from a woman in her forties or fifties with Graves' hyperthyroidism that later progressed to Graves' ophthalmopathy. The V and J genes are TRBV7-2 and TRBJ1-3, with a weak D call of TRBD1 (5 bases match). The sample was blood. The nucleotides are TGTGCCAGCAGCTACGCCTGGGGGTATGGAAACACCATATATTTT. This yields the protein CASSYAWGYGNTIYF.